This TCR beta chain was identified during a study of CD8+CD57+ T cells in acquired aplastic anemia. Looking at the study overall: DNA from sorted CD4+ and CD8+ cells averaged around 3 ug. General observations from the study: No significant patient-versus-control difference appeared in CD8+ Simpson's diversity.

The use of genomic DNA as template underpinned the TCR beta VDJ and CDR3 profiling. TCRdb re-analysed the reads in MiXCR, keeping a single row per CDR3 protein. The repertoire has hundreds of thousands of distinct CDR3 sequences, approximately 51% of them found once; the top ten carry roughly 21%. This clonotype was recorded many times. Its matching antigen is unknown. In patients chosen for sequencing, flow cytometry had shown CD8+CD57+ cell expansion. Diagnosis of severe acquired aplastic anemia applied to all patients. Blood was sampled before the patients had received any therapy. The CDR3 extends over 16 amino acids. Germline CDR1 MNHNY, CDR2 SVGAGI (reference sequence). V was cut by 5 bases and J by 3 bases, with 19 bases left in between.

This chain links TRBV6-6 with TRBJ1-1; D gene ambiguous. The sequenced material came from sorted CD4+, CD8+, or CD8+CD57+ T cells (not recorded which) from PBMCs. The TCR was taken from a human donor with aplastic anemia. As DNA, the CDR3 is TGTGCCAGCAGTCCATCTTCCTCTACGGTGGACACTGAAGCTTTCTTT. Amino acids: CASSPSSSTVDTEAFF.